This passage covers 2 T cell receptor beta chains from one sample sequenced in a study of blood T cell repertoires in COVID-19. Some clones are missing from TCRdb's copy, which holds only in-frame ones; the method was immunoSEQ multiplex PCR. Of around 72,000 clones listed, 83% are singletons. The material sequenced was peripheral blood. The receptor source for this set is a woman aged 80 or over with acute or convalescent COVID-19.

The sample holds one count of this clone. V is TRBV5-4 and J is TRBJ2-7; 10 nucleotides agree with TRBD2. Germline loops: CDR1 SGHNT, CDR2 YYREEE (reference sequence). The CDR3 length is 14 residues. J was trimmed by 3 bases and V by 1 base; bases with no gene match: 1. CDR3 residues: CASSLTSGNYEQYF. The CDR3 bases are TGTGCCAGCAGCTTGACTAGCGGGAACTACGAGCAGTACTTC. The variable domain in full, with the rest retrieved from reference TRBV5-4 and TRBJ2-7, is ETGVTQSPTHLIKTRGQQVTLRCSSQSGHNTVSWYQQALGQGPQFIFQYYREEENGRGNFPPRFSGLQFPNYSSELNVNALELDDSALYLCASSLTSGNYEQYFGPGTRLTVT.

This chain joins TRBV27 and TRBJ2-1; D call uncertain. Germline V gene data show CDR1 as MNHEY and CDR2 as SMNVEV (reference sequence). Deletions cut 4 bases from V and 5 bases from J, with 6 bases between. The CDR3 consists of 12 residues. The CDR3 region has the DNA TGTGCCAGCAGTTCCCAGGACAATGAGCAGTTCTTC. It encodes CASSSQDNEQFF.